This T cell receptor (beta chain) comes out of a study of shared clonotypes between healthy human individuals. Whole-study findings and limits: The donor pool, a small one, limited the genetic and exposure-history diversity represented. On the whole, naive subsets had larger estimated richness than memory subsets had. It was observed that about 5% of naive CD4 clonotypes were shared across a few donors.

Note on this clone: Its target is not known.

The V segment lost 7 bases and the J segment 0 bases; nucleotides outside the gene matches: 5. This CDR3 region has 14 residues. CDR1 is MDHEN and CDR2 is SYDVKM in the germline V gene. Per the study methods: There were no quality scores in the junction-only immunoSEQ sequences, so filtering differed. The data were produced by immunoSEQ multiplex PCR, yet TCRdb's version contains in-frame clones alone and is incomplete. V, J and clone size were drawn from that table, and D and trimming were deduced from the DNA. The table shows over a million clones, with about four fifths occurring only once. The sample was memory CD4+ T cells from PBMCs. Subset meaning: CD45RA-negative fraction. The TCR was taken from a man between 18 and 29 years old in good health. Some clones in this sample may be carry-over from other donors' samples. V usage is TRBV28 and J usage is TRBJ2-7; 8 bases match TRBD1. The CDR3 sequence: CASTPGQASYEQYF. The CDR3, as DNA: TGTGCCAGCACCCCGGGACAGGCCTCCTACGAGCAGTACTTC.